This TCR beta chain was captured in a study of CD8 T cells in Susac syndrome. The T cells that were sequenced for TCR beta were CD8+ and CD4+ cells from blood. Patients with Susac syndrome met diagnostic criteria that were recently defined for definite or probable disease. TEMRA cells were FACS-enriched, with CD8+ and CD4+ T cells isolated negatively. An amount of RNA that ranged from roughly 0.5 to 1 ug was reverse transcribed with random hexamers. Across 54 Vbeta and 13 Jbeta, immunoSEQ multiplex PCR amplified TCR beta CDR3. TCRdb redid the calling of the immunoSEQ multiplex PCR reads with MiXCR, one entry per CDR3 protein. The sample shows roughly 110,000 distinct CDR3 sequences, roughly 94% of them seen only once. V was trimmed by 0 bases and J by 3 bases, leaving 12 bases between them. CDR3 length: 15 amino acids. Germline values: CDR1 DFQATT, CDR2 SNEGSKA (reference sequence).

The chain recombines TRBV20-1 with TRBJ2-1; tentatively, D is TRBD1 (5 bases). This clonotype was sampled from a human donor with Susac syndrome. The sample taken for sequencing was CD8+ T cells from PBMCs. The CDR3 loop is CSARELAGIYNEQFF. For the CDR3, the DNA is TGCAGTGCTAGAGAATTAGCAGGGATCTACAATGAGCAGTTCTTC.